The clone carrying this TCR beta chain appeared a single time. The antigen is undetermined. The data are from a study of T cell responses to AZD1222 COVID-19 vaccine. This CDR3 region has 18 residues. CDR1 MGHRA and CDR2 YSYEKL come from the germline V gene. The V gene end was trimmed by 3 bases and the J gene end by 5 bases; junction bases not matched to a gene: 18. Here immunoSEQ multiplex PCR was the method, and the copy in TCRdb shows in-frame clones only, minus some. The repertoire has more than 70,000 clones, about 86% of them found once; the top ten carry more than 6%. Findings and limits, study-wide: The study sampled repertoires only after the peak T cell response. Vaccine-related CD4 TCRs covered spike, predominating at 160-218 and 743-854.

The chain recombines TRBV4-1 with TRBJ1-1, with TRBD1 matching 7 bases. This specimen was peripheral blood, taken on day 0 of AZD1222 vaccination. This sequence originates from an adult in good health. The chain's CDR3 is CASSQPEPPPGGRTEAFF. CDR3 DNA: TGCGCCAGCAGCCAGCCCGAACCGCCCCCAGGGGGAAGAACTGAAGCTTTCTTT.